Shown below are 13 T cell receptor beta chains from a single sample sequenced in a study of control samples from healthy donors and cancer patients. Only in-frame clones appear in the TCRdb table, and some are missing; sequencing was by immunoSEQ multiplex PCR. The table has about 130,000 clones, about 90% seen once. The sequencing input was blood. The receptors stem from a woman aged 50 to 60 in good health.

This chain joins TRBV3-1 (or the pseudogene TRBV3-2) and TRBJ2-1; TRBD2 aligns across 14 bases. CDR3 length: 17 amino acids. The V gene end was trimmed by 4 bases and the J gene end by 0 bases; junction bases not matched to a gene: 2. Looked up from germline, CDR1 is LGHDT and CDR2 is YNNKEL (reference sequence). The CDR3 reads CASSRLAGGSSYNEQFF. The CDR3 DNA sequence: TGTGCCAGCAGCCGACTAGCGGGAGGGTCCTCCTACAATGAGCAGTTCTTC.

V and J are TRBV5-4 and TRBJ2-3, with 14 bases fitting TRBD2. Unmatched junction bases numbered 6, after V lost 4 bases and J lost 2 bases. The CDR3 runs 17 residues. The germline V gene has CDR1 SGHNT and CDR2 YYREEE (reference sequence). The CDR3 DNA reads TGTGCCAGCAGCACCCGACTAGCGGGGGGGCCCACAGATACGCAGTATTTT. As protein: CASSTRLAGGPTDTQYF.

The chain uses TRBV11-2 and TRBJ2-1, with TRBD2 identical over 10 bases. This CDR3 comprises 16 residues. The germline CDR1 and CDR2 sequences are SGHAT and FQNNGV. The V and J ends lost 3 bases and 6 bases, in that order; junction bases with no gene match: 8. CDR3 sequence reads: CASSLGSGRLGNEQFF. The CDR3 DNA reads TGTGCCAGCAGCTTGGGTAGCGGGAGGTTGGGCAATGAGCAGTTCTTC.

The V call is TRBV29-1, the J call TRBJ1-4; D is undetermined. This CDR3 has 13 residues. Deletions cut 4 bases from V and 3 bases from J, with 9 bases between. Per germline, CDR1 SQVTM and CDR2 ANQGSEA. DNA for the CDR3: TGCAGCGTTGCAGTAAGGGCTAATGAAAAACTGTTTTTT. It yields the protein CSVAVRANEKLFF. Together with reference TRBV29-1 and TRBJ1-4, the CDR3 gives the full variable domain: SAVISQKPSRDICQRGTSLTIQCQVDSQVTMMFWYRQQPGQSLTLIATANQGSEATYESGFVIDKFPISRPNLTFSTLTVSNMSPEDSSIYLCSVAVRANEKLFFGSGTQLSVL.

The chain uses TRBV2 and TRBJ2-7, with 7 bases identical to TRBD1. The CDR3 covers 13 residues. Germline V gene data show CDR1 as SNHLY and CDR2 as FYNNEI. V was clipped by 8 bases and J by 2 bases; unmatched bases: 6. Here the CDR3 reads CASGYRGTYEQYF. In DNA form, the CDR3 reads TGTGCCAGCGGATACAGGGGAACCTACGAGCAGTACTTC.

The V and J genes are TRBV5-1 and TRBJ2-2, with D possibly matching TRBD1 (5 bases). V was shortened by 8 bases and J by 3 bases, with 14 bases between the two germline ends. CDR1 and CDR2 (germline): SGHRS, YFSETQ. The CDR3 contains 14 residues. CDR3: CASTLGRDTGELFF. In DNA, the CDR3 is TGCGCCAGTACACTGGGCAGGGACACCGGGGAGCTGTTTTTT.

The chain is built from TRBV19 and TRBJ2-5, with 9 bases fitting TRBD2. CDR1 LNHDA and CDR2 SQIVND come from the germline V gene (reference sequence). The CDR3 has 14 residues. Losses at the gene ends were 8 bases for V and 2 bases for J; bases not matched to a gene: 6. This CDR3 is CASSGLAHQETQYF. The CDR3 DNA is TGTGCCAGTTCCGGACTAGCGCATCAAGAGACCCAGTACTTC.

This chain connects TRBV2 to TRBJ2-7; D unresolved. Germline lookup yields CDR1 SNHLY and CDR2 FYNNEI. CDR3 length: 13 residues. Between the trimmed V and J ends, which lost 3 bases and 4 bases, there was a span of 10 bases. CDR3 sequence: CASSDRVGYEQYF. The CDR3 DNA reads TGTGCCAGCAGTGATCGGGTAGGGTACGAGCAGTACTTC.

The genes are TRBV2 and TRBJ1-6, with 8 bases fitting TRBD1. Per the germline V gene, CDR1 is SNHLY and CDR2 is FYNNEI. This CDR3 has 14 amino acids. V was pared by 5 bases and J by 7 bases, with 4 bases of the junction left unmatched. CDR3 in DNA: TGTGCCAGCAGTTCGGGACAGGAGAATTCACCCCTCCACTTT. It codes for CASSSGQENSPLHF.

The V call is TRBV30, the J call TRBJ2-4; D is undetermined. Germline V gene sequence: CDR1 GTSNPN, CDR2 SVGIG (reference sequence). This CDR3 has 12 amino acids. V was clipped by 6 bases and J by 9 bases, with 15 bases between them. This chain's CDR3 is CACANARSIQYF. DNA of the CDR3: TGTGCCTGCGCCAACGCCCGGAGCATTCAGTACTTC.

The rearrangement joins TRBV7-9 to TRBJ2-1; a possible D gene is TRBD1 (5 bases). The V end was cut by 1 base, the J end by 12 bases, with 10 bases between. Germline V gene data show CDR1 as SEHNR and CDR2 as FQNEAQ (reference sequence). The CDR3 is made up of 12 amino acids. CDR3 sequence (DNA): TGTGCCAGCAGCTTAGTTGGGCAGGGGCAGTTCTTC. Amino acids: CASSLVGQGQFF.

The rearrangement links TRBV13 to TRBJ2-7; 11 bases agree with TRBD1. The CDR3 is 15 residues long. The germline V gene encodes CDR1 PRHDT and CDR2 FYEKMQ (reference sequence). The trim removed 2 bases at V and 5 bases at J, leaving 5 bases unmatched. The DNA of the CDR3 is TGTGCCAGCAGCTTATTTGGACAGGGGGCCGACGAGCAGTACTTC. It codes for CASSLFGQGADEQYF.

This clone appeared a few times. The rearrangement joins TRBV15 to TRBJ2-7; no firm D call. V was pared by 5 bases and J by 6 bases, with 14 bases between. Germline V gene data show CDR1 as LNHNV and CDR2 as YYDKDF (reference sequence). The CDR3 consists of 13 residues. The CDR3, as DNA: TGTGCCACCAGCGACGGGCCCCTTGGCGAGCAGTACTTC. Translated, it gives CATSDGPLGEQYF.